Each of the 8 T cell receptor beta chains below was sequenced from the same sample in a study of identical twins. TCRdb re-called the 5' RACE reads with MiXCR, one entry per CDR3 protein. Here the sample spans 550,000 to 700,000 distinct CDR3 sequences, approximately 10% being singletons. This same sample was also part of a study on yellow fever vaccine responses in identical twins.

Sequencing input: PBMCs. These receptor sequences come from a woman between 18 and 29 years old in good health.

The chain carries TRBV27 and TRBJ2-7; D remains unclear. CDR3 length equals 13 residues. V was shortened by 5 bases and J by 2 bases, with 10 bases between the two germline ends. Per germline, CDR1 MNHEY and CDR2 SMNVEV (reference sequence). The CDR3, as DNA: TGTGCCAGCAGTGACGAGTTCACCTACGAGCAGTACTTC. Encoded protein: CASSDEFTYEQYF.

This clonotype came up a few times. The chain couples TRBV6-1 to TRBJ1-4; 7 bases are shared with TRBD1. The CDR3 contains 15 residues. The V and J ends lost 7 bases and 2 bases, in that order; junction bases with no gene match: 7. Germline CDR1 MNHNS, CDR2 SASEGT. The CDR3 DNA is TGTGCCAGCAAACTTGCAGGGGGTACTAATGAAAAACTGTTTTTT. This codes for CASKLAGGTNEKLFF.

This clonotype was detected a few times. This chain links TRBV6-1 with TRBJ2-7; D possibly corresponds to TRBD1 (6 bases). The V gene lost 6 bases and the J gene lost 0 bases, with 12 bases spanning the gap. Germline lookup yields CDR1 MNHNS and CDR2 SASEGT. The CDR3 has 14 amino acids. CDR3 DNA sequence: TGTGCCAGCAGCGAATCAGGGGCCTCCTACGAGCAGTACTTC. Its protein is CASSESGASYEQYF.

This clonotype occurred a few times. The chain links TRBV28 to TRBJ1-1; TRBD1 agrees at 8 bases. The V gene's germline CDR1 is MDHEN and CDR2 SYDVKM. V was pared by 5 bases and J by 0 bases, with 11 bases of the junction left unmatched. The CDR3 is made up of 17 amino acids. The CDR3: CASSLLGTGLLNTEAFF. DNA of the CDR3: TGTGCCAGCAGTCTCCTCGGGACAGGTCTACTGAACACTGAAGCTTTCTTT.

This clonotype was counted many times. This rearrangement joins TRBV12-3 or TRBV12-4 to TRBJ2-5; D unresolved. Between the trimmed V and J ends, which lost 3 bases and 3 bases, there was a span of 8 bases. There are 13 residues in the CDR3. The CDR3: CASSFLPEETQYF. The CDR3 DNA reads TGTGCCAGCAGTTTCCTGCCGGAAGAGACCCAGTACTTC.

This clonotype came up a few times. The chain joins TRBV20-1 to TRBJ2-7, with D unresolved. The CDR3 runs to 14 residues. CDR1 DFQATT and CDR2 SNEGSKA come from the germline V gene (reference sequence). V lost 3 bases, J lost 1 base, and 13 bases lay in between. For the CDR3, the DNA is TGCAGTGCTAGTACGTTTACTCGGTCCTACGAGCAGTACTTC. Amino acid sequence: CSASTFTRSYEQYF.

This clonotype was picked up a small number of times. The chain is built from TRBV4-2 and TRBJ2-5; D possibly corresponds to TRBD1 (5 bases). The CDR3 length is 15 residues. Germline CDR1 reads LGHNA; CDR2 reads YNFKEQ. V lost 0 bases to trimming and J lost 5 bases, with 13 bases between them. CDR3 in amino acids: CASSQDGQGSETQYF. The CDR3 DNA sequence: TGTGCCAGCAGCCAAGATGGTCAGGGAAGTGAGACCCAGTACTTC.

This clonotype appeared a few times. This chain connects TRBV29-1 to TRBJ1-2; unclear D gene. Germline CDR1 reads SQVTM; CDR2 reads ANQGSEA. This CDR3 is 11 amino acids long. V was cut by 4 bases and J by 5 bases, with 8 bases left in between. The CDR3 loop is CSVVVGYGYTF. The CDR3 DNA is TGCAGCGTTGTCGTAGGATATGGCTACACCTTC. The entire variable domain, with the rest obtained from reference TRBV29-1 and TRBJ1-2, is as follows: SAVISQKPSRDICQRGTSLTIQCQVDSQVTMMFWYRQQPGQSLTLIATANQGSEATYESGFVIDKFPISRPNLTFSTLTVSNMSPEDSSIYLCSVVVGYGYTFGSGTRLTVV.